Listed below are T cell receptor beta chains from one sample, sequenced in a study of blood T cell repertoires in COVID-19. Profiling relied on immunoSEQ multiplex PCR, and the TCRdb table lists in-frame clones only, not all of them. The data show around 200,000 clones, around 82% seen once. What was sequenced was peripheral blood. The receptors stem from a woman aged 40 to 50 with active or convalescent COVID-19. The CDR3 runs from the conserved cysteine through the conserved F or W. D genes are given only for firm matches. Clone size is shown for a subset of rows, as once, few, many or a class of expanded clone.

V gene,J gene,clone size,D gene,CDR3 DNA,CDR3 protein
TRBV24-1,TRBJ2-2,once,-,TGTGCCACCAGTGATTTGCCGTTCGCGAACACCGGGGAGCTGTTTTTT,CATSDLPFANTGELFF
TRBV27,TRBJ2-1,few,TRBD1,TGTGCCAGCAGTTTTCCGGGACAGGGGGCTAGTAATGAGCAGTTCTTC,CASSFPGQGASNEQFF
TRBV19,TRBJ1-2,few,TRBD1,TGTGCCAGTAAGCACTCCGGGACAGGGGTCTATGGCTACACCTTC,CASKHSGTGVYGYTF
TRBV15,TRBJ2-7,medium-sized,TRBD2,TGTGCCACCAGCTCCGGGACTAGCGGGCCATACGAGCAGTACTTC,CATSSGTSGPYEQYF
TRBV7-8,TRBJ1-1,-,TRBD1,TGTGCCAGCAGCTTACAGGGGGCTATGAACACTGAAGCTTTCTTT,CASSLQGAMNTEAFF
TRBV19,TRBJ1-2,-,TRBD1,TGTGCCACCACCGACAGGGCTGGATATGGCTACACCTTC,CATTDRAGYGYTF
TRBV7-2,TRBJ2-7,-,-,TGTGCCAGCGACCGACTCTTCCCTTCCTACGAGCAGTACTTC,CASDRLFPSYEQYF
TRBV2,TRBJ2-1,-,-,TGTGCCAGCAGGAGGACAGATTACAATGAGCAGTTCTTC,CASRRTDYNEQFF
TRBV4-3,TRBJ2-6,-,-,TGCGCCAGCAGCCAAGTCAGGGACTCTGGGGCCAACGTCCTGACTTTC,CASSQVRDSGANVLTF
TRBV6-6,TRBJ2-1,once,-,TGTGCCAGCAGCCCCCCCCCGGGGAATGAGCAGTTCTTC,CASSPPPGNEQFF
TRBV19,TRBJ1-5,once,-,TGTGCCAGTAGTATAGATCTAGGGGATCAGCCCCAGCATTTT,CASSIDLGDQPQHF
TRBV27,TRBJ1-5,few,-,TGTGCCAGCAGTCTCCAGGGAAGGAATCAGCCCCAGCATTTT,CASSLQGRNQPQHF
TRBV14,TRBJ1-5,-,-,TGTGCCAGCAGCCAAGATCTCTATGGCAGGGCCAATCAGCCCCAGCATTTT,CASSQDLYGRANQPQHF
TRBV5-8,TRBJ2-2,-,-,TGTGCCAGCAGCGCGCGGGCGAACACCGGGGAGCTGTTTTTT,CASSARANTGELFF
TRBV3-1/TRBV3-2,TRBJ1-1,-,TRBD1,TGTGCCAGCAGCCCTGGGACAGGGGGAACCGAAGCTTTCTTT,CASSPGTGGTEAFF
TRBV6-1,TRBJ2-2,-,TRBD2,TGTGTCAGCAGTGAAAACCTAGCGGGGTACACCGGGGAGCTGTTTTTT,CVSSENLAGYTGELFF
TRBV5-6,TRBJ1-1,once,-,TGTGCCAGCAGCTTGGGACGGAGGGGGAACACTGAAGCTTTCTTT,CASSLGRRGNTEAFF
TRBV2,TRBJ2-2,-,-,TGTGCCAGCAAACCTACTGATTCGAACACCGGGGAGCTGTTTTTT,CASKPTDSNTGELFF
TRBV5-4,TRBJ1-2,-,-,TGTGCCAGCAGCTTAGGAACTCGGGACTATGGCTACACCTTC,CASSLGTRDYGYTF
TRBV18,TRBJ2-1,-,-,TGTGCCAGCTCACCACCGTGGGGAGCGTCGAGCTCCTACAATGAGCAGTTCTTC,CASSPPWGASSSYNEQFF
TRBV27,TRBJ1-1,-,-,TGTGCCAGCAGTTTTTCAGGGGAGAACACTGAAGCTTTCTTT,CASSFSGENTEAFF
TRBV7-2,TRBJ1-6,few,-,TGTGCCAGCAGCTTAGTCTCATGGCGGGGGAATTCACCCCTCCACTTT,CASSLVSWRGNSPLHF
TRBV10-3,TRBJ2-7,-,TRBD1,TGTGCCACCGCGCCAACGACAGGGGCCTACGAGCAGTACTTC,CATAPTTGAYEQYF
TRBV12-3/TRBV12-4,TRBJ1-3,-,-,TGTGCCAGCAGGCCCGGGGGAGGAAACACCATATATTTT,CASRPGGGNTIYF
TRBV24-1,TRBJ1-1,few,TRBD1,TGTGCCACCAGTGAGACAGGGGGCAAGGATGAAGCTTTCTTT,CATSETGGKDEAFF
TRBV28,TRBJ2-3,-,-,TGTGCCAGCAGTTTTCAGGGGCGCACAGATACGCAGTATTTT,CASSFQGRTDTQYF
TRBV30,TRBJ2-3,-,TRBD2,TGTGCCTCCGGAGGGGTAGCGGGCGATGACATAAATACGCAGTATTTT,CASGGVAGDDINTQYF
TRBV10-3,TRBJ2-2,-,TRBD1,TGTGCCATCAGTGACGATAGTCTGGGGGACAGGGTAATGCCGAACACCGGGGAGCTGTTTTTT,CAISDDSLGDRVMPNTGELFF
TRBV27,TRBJ1-2,-,-,TGTGCCAGCAGTTTACTTGGCTACACCTTC,CASSLLGYTF
TRBV27,TRBJ1-2,-,-,TGTGCCAGCAGTTTAGGGCAGGGGTGGAACTATGGCTACACCTTC,CASSLGQGWNYGYTF
TRBV6-5,TRBJ2-3,-,-,TGTGCCAGCAGTTACTCTAGTAACACAGATACGCAGTATTTT,CASSYSSNTDTQYF
TRBV27,TRBJ1-2,-,-,TGTGCCAGCGGGGGCAGGGCCCTTTATGGCTACACCTTC,CASGGRALYGYTF
TRBV12-3/TRBV12-4,TRBJ1-2,-,-,TGTGCCAGCACCCTGATGAGGGTCGGTGGCTACACCTTC,CASTLMRVGGYTF
TRBV3-1/TRBV3-2,TRBJ1-2,-,TRBD1,TGTGCCAGCAGTCTCGACAGGGGCGATGGCTACACCTTC,CASSLDRGDGYTF
TRBV18,TRBJ2-6,-,TRBD1,TGTGCCAGCTCAACCGATTTCATCGGGACAGCCTCTGGGGCCAACGTCCTGACTTTC,CASSTDFIGTASGANVLTF
TRBV6-2/TRBV6-3,TRBJ2-3,once,-,TGTGCCAGCAGTAGCATCGTCTTCACAGATACGCAGTATTTT,CASSSIVFTDTQYF
TRBV18,TRBJ1-6,-,-,TGTGCCAGCTCAACACATCCAGGGCCACCCCTCCACTTT,CASSTHPGPPLHF
TRBV12-3/TRBV12-4,TRBJ2-3,-,TRBD2,TGTGCCAGCATGCGGGGGGGGGCAGATACGCAGTATTTT,CASMRGGADTQYF
TRBV6-2/TRBV6-3,TRBJ2-5,-,-,TGTGCCAGCAGTCCCGGGATAGCGGTTTACCAAGAGACCCAGTACTTC,CASSPGIAVYQETQYF
TRBV15,TRBJ1-4,-,-,TGTGCCACCAGCAGCGAACAAGAAAAACTGTTTTTT,CATSSEQEKLFF
TRBV27,TRBJ1-1,-,TRBD1,TGTGCCAGCAGTCTCAGGACAGGGATGAACACTGAAGCTTTCTTT,CASSLRTGMNTEAFF
TRBV4-1,TRBJ1-5,-,-,TGCGCCAGCAGCCCAGAGGCGGTTTATAGCAATCAGCCCCAGCATTTT,CASSPEAVYSNQPQHF
TRBV13,TRBJ1-2,-,TRBD1,TGTGCCAGCAGCCTAGGACAGGTTGGCTACACCTTC,CASSLGQVGYTF
TRBV5-6,TRBJ1-1,few,-,TGTGCCAGCAGCTTGTGGGGCAGTCCTAACACTGAAGCTTTCTTT,CASSLWGSPNTEAFF
TRBV2,TRBJ2-2,-,-,TGTGCCAGCGGTACCGGGAGTGGTACCGGGGAGCTGTTTTTT,CASGTGSGTGELFF